The 3 T cell receptor beta chains listed next were all sequenced from one sample in a study of Ad26.COV2.S vaccination and SARS-CoV-2 variants. Described treatment: 19 received Ad26.COV2.S at low or high dose, single or two shots; 5 received placebo; per-sample allocation not given. Specimen acquisition occurred on day 63 following the initial vaccine or placebo injection. Clones were sequenced by immunoSEQ multiplex PCR, and TCRdb holds only the in-frame ones, with some missing. The sample yields around 380,000 clones, roughly nine tenths seen once. Sequenced here: peripheral blood, sampled in a trial of Ad26.COV2.S vaccine versus placebo. The receptor source for this set is a person between 18 and 65 years old who received the Ad26.COV2.S COVID-19 vaccine or a placebo.

The CDR3 protein is CASSQVGFSGGRFF. In DNA, the CDR3 is TGCGCCAGCAGCCAAGTGGGGTTTAGCGGGGGTAGGTTCTTC. The chain links TRBV4-1 to TRBJ2-1; 9 bases line up with TRBD2. This CDR3 is 14 amino acids long. V was clipped by 1 base and J by 15 bases; unmatched bases: 10. The germline V gene encodes CDR1 MGHRA and CDR2 YSYEKL.

The chain joins TRBV6-5 to TRBJ1-4; tentative D call: TRBD1 (5 bases). V was pared by 10 bases and J by 5 bases, with 17 bases between. Germline CDR1 reads MNHEY; CDR2 reads SVGAGI. CDR3 size: 14 residues. The CDR3 DNA reads as TGTGCCACCTCACCGGGACGGCAAAATGAAAAACTGTTTTTT. Translated: CATSPGRQNEKLFF.

V and J are TRBV7-9 and TRBJ2-5, with a tentative D call TRBD1 (6 bases). Germline-derived CDR1 and CDR2 are SEHNR and FQNEAQ (reference sequence). Trimming left V 2 bases short and J 5 bases short, with 18 bases between. This CDR3 has 16 residues. The CDR3: CASSLKGPQGTETQYF. In nucleotides, the CDR3 is TGTGCCAGCAGCTTAAAGGGACCACAGGGTACGGAGACCCAGTACTTC. Based on the CDR3 plus reference TRBV7-9 and TRBJ2-5, the full variable domain is DTGVSQNPRHKITKRGQNVTFRCDPISEHNRLYWYRQTLGQGPEFLTYFQNEAQLEKSRLLSDRFSAERPKGSFSTLEIQRTEQGDSAMYLCASSLKGPQGTETQYFGPGTRLLVL.